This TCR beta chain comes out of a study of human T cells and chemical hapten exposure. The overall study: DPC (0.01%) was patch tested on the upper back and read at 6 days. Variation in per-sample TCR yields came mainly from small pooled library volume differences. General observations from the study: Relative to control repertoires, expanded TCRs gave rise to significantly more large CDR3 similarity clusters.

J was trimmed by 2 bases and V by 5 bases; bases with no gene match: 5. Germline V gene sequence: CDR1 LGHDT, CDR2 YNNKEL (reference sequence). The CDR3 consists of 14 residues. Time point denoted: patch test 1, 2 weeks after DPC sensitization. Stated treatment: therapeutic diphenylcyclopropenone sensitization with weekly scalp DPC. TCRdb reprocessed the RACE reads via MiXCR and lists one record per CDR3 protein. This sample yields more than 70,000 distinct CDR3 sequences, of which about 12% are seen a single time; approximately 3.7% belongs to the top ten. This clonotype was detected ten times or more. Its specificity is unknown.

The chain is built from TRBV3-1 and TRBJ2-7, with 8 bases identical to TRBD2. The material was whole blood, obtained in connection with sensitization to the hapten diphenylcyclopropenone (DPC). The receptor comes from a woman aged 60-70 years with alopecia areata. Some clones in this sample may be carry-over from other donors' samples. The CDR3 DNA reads TGTGCCAGCAGCAAAGCGGGGGTCCCCTACGAGCAGTACTTC. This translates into CASSKAGVPYEQYF.